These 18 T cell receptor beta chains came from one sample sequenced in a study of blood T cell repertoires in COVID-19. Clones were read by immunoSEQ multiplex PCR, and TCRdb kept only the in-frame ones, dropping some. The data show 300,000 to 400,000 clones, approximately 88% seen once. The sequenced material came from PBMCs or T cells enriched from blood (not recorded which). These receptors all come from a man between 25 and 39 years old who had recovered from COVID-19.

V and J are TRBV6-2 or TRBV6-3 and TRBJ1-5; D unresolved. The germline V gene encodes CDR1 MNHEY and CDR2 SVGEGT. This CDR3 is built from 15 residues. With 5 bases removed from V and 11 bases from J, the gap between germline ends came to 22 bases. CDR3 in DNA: TGTGCCAGCAGTCAAACAACTAGGAACCCAATCGCCCAGCATTTT. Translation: CASSQTTRNPIAQHF.

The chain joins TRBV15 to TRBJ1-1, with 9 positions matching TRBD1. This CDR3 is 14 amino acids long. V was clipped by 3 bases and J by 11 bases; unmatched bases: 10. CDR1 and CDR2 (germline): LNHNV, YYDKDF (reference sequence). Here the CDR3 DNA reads TGTGCCACCAGCAGCCCCGGGACAGGGCTCACTGCTTTCTTT. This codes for CATSSPGTGLTAFF.

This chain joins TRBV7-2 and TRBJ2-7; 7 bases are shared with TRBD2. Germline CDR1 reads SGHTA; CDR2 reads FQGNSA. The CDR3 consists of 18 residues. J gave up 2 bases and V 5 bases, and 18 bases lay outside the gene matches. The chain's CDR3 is CASSLITGGGTSPYEQYF. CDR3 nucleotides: TGTGCCAGCAGCCTTATCACGGGGGGTGGTACCTCTCCCTACGAGCAGTACTTC.

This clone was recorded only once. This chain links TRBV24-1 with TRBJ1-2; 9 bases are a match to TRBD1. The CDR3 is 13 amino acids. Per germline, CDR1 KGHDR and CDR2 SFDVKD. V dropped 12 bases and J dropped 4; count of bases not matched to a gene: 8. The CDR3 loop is CAAQTGGSYGYTF. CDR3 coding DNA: TGTGCCGCACAGACAGGGGGTAGCTATGGCTACACCTTC.

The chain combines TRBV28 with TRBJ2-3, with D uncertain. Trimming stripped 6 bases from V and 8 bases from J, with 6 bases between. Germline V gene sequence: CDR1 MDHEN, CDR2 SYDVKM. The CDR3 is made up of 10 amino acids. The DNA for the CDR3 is TGTGCCAGCAGCTACGGTACGCAGTATTTT. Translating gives CASSYGTQYF.

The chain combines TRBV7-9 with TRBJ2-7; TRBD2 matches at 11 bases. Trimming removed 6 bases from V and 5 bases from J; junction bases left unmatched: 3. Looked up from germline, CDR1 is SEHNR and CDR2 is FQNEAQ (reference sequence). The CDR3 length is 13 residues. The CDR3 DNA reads TGTGCCAGCAGTAATAGCGGGGGGGACGAGCAGTACTTC. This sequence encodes CASSNSGGDEQYF.

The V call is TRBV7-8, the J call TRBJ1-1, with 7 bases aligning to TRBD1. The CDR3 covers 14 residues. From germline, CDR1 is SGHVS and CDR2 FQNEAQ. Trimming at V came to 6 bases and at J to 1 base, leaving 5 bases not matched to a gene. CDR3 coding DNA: TGTGCCAGCAGACCACAGGGGACGAACACTGAAGCTTTCTTT. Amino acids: CASRPQGTNTEAFF.

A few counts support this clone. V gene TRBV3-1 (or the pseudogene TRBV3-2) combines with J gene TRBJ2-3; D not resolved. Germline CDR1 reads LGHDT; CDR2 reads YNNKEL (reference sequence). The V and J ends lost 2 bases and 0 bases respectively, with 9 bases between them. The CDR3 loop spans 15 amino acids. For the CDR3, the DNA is TGTGCCAGCAGCCAAATGAGTTTCAGCACAGATACGCAGTATTTT. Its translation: CASSQMSFSTDTQYF.

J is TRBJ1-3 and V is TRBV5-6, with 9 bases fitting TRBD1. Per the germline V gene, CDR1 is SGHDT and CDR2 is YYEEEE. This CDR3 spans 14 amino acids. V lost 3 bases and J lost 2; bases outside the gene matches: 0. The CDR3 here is CASSWTGAGNTIYF. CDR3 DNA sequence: TGTGCCAGCAGCTGGACAGGGGCTGGAAACACCATATATTTT.

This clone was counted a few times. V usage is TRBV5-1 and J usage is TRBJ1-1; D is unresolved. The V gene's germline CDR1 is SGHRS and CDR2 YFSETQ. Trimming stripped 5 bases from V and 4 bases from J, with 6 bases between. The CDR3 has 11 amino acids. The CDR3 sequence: CASRGGTEAFF. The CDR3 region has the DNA TGCGCCAGCAGAGGCGGCACTGAAGCTTTCTTT.

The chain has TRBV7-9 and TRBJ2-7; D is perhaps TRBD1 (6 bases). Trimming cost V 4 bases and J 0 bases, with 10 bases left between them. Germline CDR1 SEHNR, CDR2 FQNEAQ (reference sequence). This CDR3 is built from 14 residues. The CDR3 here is CASSSTRGSYEQYF. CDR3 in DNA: TGTGCCAGCAGCTCGACCAGGGGCTCCTACGAGCAGTACTTC.

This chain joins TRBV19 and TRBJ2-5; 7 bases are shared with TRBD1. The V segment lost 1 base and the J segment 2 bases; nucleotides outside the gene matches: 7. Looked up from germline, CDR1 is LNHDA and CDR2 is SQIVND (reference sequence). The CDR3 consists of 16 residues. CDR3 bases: TGTGCCAGTAGTATAGCCCCGCCGGGACAGCAAGAGACCCAGTACTTC. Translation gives CASSIAPPGQQETQYF. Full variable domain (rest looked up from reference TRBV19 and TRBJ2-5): DGGITQSPKYLFRKEGQNVTLSCEQNLNHDAMYWYRQDPGQGLRLIYYSQIVNDFQKGDIAEGYSVSREKKESFPLTVTSAQKNPTAFYLCASSIAPPGQQETQYFGPGTRLLVL.

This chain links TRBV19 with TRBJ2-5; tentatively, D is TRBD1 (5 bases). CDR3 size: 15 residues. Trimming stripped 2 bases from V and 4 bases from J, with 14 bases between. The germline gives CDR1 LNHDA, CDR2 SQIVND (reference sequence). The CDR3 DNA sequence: TGTGCCAGTAGTATAAGGGGAAGGGGCCGAGAGACCCAGTACTTC. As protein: CASSIRGRGRETQYF.

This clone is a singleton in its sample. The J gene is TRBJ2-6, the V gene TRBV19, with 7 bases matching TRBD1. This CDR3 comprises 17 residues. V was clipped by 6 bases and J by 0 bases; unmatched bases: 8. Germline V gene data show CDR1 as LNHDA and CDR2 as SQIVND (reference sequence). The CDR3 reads CASRRQGSLSGANVLTF. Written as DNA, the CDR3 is TGTGCCAGTAGGAGACAGGGCTCCCTCTCTGGGGCCAACGTCCTGACTTTC.

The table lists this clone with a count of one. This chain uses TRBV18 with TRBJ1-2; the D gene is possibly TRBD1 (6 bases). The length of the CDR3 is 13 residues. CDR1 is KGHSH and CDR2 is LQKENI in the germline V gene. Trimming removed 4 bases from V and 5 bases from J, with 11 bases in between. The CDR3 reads CASSLQGRYGYTF. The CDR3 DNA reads TGTGCCAGCTCACTCCAGGGGCGGTATGGCTACACCTTC.

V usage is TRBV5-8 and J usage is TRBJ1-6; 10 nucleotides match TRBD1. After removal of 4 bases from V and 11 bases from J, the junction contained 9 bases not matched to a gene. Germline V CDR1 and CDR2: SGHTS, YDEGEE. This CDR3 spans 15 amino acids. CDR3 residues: CASSLGGQGTAPLHF. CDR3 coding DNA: TGTGCCAGCAGCCTTGGGGGACAGGGGACCGCACCCCTCCACTTT.

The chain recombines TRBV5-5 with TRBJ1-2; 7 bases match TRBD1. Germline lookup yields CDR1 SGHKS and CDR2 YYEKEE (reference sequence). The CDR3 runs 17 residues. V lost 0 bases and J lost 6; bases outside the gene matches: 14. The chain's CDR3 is CASSLAGTALRGDGYTF. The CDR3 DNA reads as TGTGCCAGCAGCTTGGCCGGGACAGCCCTTCGCGGGGATGGCTACACCTTC.

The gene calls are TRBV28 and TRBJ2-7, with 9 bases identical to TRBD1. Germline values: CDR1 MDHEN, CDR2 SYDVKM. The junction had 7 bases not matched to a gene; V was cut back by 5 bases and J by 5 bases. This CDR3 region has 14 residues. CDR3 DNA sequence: TGTGCCAGCAGTGCCTCGGGACAGGGAGACGAGCAGTACTTC. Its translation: CASSASGQGDEQYF.